This T cell receptor beta chain was retrieved from a study of tumor-infiltrating lymphocytes in primary liver carcinoma. As for the study in general: Sample yields, roughly 3.5 to 7.13 million productive TCRbeta reads, were similar across the tissue types.

About this clonotype: Its antigen is currently unknown. The junction departs from germline at one end; a sequencing error may be responsible.

Findings and limits, study-wide: With p = 0.039, the top-250-clone fraction in tumors significantly exceeded that in blood. Tumor-adjacent and tumor-blood pairs displayed less overlap than did pairs of tumor regions.

The CDR3 loop spans 14 amino acids. Per germline, CDR1 MNHNS and CDR2 SASEGT. Starting material of around 460 ng total RNA yielded TCR beta cDNA via a constant-region primer. Libraries covering TCR beta were generated through three nested multiplex PCR rounds (using a slightly modified ARM-PCR). Primers for the first two PCR rounds were TRBV1-TRBV30 forward primers and a C-beta reverse primer (about 11 cycles per round). Using its own MiXCR run on the multiplex PCR reads, TCRdb lists one record per CDR3 protein. Seen here are 95,000 to 100,000 distinct CDR3 sequences, about 62% observed once, and the top ten hold 12%. Co-extraction of RNA and DNA was performed on 20-30 mg of unsorted bulk tissue. Researchers took samples from five separate regions of each tumor.

The rearrangement uses TRBV6-1 and TRBJ1-4; D gene ambiguous. The specimen was liver tumor tissue from sampling region 2. Subset given: tumor region T2, inferior pole. This TCR was recovered from a woman in her sixties or seventies with primary liver carcinoma and hepatitis B virus infection. The CDR3 loop is CASSEGVGHERLLF. The CDR3 nucleotides read TGTGCCAGCAGTGAAGGGGTCGGGCATGAAAGACTGCTTTTT.